One T cell receptor beta chain is described in this entry. The antigen is unknown. This record belongs to a study of shared clonotypes between healthy human individuals. Points from the study as a whole: Against clonotypes common to all four donors, non-shared ones had lower generation probabilities. Naive CD4 clonotypes overlapped across a few donors at 4.5% to 5.5%.

Sorted subsets were amplified in replicate PCRs using 200 ng DNA, roughly 30,000 T cell genomes. Using immunoSEQ multiplex PCR, the repertoire was profiled, and TCRdb retains in-frame clones only, with some absent. The profile shows some 1.1 million clones, approximately 75% of them singletons. The V gene's germline CDR1 is SGHRS and CDR2 YFSETQ. There are 17 residues in the CDR3. V lost 1 base and J lost 5, with 21 bases in between. J is TRBJ2-5 and V is TRBV5-1; D tentatively fits TRBD1 or TRBD2 (5 bases each). This TCR was sampled from a man aged 18 to 30 in good health. Some clones in this sample may be carry-over from other donors' samples. Sequencing was performed on memory CD4+ T cells from PBMCs. The subset: CD45RA-negative fraction. CDR3 bases: TGCGCCAGCAGCTTGAGGATTGGGGGATCCTTGGGTGAGACCCAGTACTTC. Its translation is CASSLRIGGSLGETQYF.